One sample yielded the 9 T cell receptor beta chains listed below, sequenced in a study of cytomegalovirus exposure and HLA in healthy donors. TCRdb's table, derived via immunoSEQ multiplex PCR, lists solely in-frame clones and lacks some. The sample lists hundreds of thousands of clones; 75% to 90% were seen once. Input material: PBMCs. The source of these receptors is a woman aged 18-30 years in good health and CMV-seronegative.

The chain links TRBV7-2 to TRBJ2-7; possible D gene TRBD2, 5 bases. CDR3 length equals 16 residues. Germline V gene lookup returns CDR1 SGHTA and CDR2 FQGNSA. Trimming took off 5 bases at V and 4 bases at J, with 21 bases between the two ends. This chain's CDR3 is CASSTSGSNSLYEQYF. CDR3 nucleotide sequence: TGTGCCAGCAGCACCTCGGGGTCCAATAGCCTTTACGAGCAGTACTTC.

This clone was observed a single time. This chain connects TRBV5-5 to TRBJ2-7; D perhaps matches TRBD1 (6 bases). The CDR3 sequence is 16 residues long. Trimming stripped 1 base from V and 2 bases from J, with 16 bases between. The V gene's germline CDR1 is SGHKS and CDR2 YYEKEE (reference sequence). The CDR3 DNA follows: TGTGCCAGCAGCTTGAATCAGGGGCGACTGACCTACGAGCAGTACTTC. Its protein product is CASSLNQGRLTYEQYF.

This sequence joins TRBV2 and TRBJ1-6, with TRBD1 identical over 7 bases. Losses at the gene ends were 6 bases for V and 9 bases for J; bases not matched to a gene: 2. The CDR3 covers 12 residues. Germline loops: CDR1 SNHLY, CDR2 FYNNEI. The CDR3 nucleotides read TGTGCCAGCAGCGACAGGGTTTCACCCCTCCACTTT. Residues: CASSDRVSPLHF.

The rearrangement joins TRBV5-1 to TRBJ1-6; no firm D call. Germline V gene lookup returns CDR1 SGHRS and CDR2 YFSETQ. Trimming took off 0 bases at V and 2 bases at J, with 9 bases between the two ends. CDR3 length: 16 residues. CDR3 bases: TGCGCCAGCAGCTTGGGGGCACGAACCTATAATTCACCCCTCCACTTT. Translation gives CASSLGARTYNSPLHF.

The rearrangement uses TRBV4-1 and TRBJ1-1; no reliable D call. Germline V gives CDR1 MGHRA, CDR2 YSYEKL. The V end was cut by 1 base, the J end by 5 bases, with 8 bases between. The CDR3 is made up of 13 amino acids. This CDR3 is CASSQGAGTEAFF. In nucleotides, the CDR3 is TGCGCCAGCAGCCAAGGGGCTGGGACTGAAGCTTTCTTT.

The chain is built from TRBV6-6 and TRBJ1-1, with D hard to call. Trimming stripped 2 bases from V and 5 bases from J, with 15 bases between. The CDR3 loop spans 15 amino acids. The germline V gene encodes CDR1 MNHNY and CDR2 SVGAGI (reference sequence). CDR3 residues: CASSYLEGTGTEAFF. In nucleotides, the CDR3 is TGTGCCAGCAGTTACCTTGAAGGCACGGGAACTGAAGCTTTCTTT.

CDR3 region: CSVLTDRDSGNTIYF. The CDR3 DNA is TGCAGCGTTCTCACGGACAGGGACTCTGGAAACACCATATATTTT. The chain combines TRBV29-1 with TRBJ1-3, with 8 bases identical to TRBD1. The CDR3 runs to 15 residues. V lost 5 bases, J lost 0 bases, and 6 bases stayed unmatched. Looked up from germline, CDR1 is SQVTM and CDR2 is ANQGSEA.

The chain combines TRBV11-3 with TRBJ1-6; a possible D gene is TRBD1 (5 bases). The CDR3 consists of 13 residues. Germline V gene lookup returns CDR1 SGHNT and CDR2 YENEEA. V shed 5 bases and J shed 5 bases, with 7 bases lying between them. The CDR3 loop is CASSEGNNSPLHF. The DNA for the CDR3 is TGTGCCAGCAGCGAGGGGAATAATTCACCCCTCCACTTT.

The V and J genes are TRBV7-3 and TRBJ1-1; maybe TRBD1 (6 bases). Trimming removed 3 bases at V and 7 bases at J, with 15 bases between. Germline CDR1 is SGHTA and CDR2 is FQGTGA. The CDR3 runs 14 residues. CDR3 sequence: CASSFSGATFEAFF. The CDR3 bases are TGTGCCAGCAGCTTCTCAGGGGCTACTTTTGAAGCTTTCTTT.